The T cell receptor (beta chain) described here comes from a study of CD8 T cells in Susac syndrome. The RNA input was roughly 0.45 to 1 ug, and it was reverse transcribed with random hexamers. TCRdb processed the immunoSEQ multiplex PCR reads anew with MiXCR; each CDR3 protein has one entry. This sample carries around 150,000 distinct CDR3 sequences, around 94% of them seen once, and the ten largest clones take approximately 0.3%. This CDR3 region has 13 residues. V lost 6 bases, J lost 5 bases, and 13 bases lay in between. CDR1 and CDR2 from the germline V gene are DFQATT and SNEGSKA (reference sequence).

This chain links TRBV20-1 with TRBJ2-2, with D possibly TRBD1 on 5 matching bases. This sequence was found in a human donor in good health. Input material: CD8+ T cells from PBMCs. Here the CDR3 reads CSAPRRQTGELFF. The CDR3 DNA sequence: TGCAGTGCCCCGCGCCGACAGACCGGGGAGCTGTTTTTT.